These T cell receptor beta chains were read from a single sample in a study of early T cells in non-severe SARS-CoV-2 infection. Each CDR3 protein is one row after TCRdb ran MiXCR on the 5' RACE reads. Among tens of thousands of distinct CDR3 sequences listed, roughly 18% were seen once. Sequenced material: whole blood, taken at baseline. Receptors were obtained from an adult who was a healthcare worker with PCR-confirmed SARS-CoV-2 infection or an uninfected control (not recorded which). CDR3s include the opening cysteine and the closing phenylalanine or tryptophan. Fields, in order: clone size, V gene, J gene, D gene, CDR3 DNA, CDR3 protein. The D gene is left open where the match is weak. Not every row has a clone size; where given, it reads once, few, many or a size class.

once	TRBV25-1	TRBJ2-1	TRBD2	TGTGCCAGCAGTGCTCCGGGACTAGCGGCATACAATGAGCAGTTCTTC	CASSAPGLAAYNEQFF
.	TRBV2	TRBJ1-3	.	TGTGCCAGCAAGAAGGGGGAAAGCTCTGGAAACACCATATATTTT	CASKKGESSGNTIYF
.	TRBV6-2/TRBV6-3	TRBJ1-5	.	TGTGCCAGCAGTTATCTAGCGCGGGAGACAGCCTACAATCAGCCCCAGCATTTT	CASSYLARETAYNQPQHF
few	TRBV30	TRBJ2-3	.	TGTGCCTGGAATAGGAACAGGGACACAGATACGCAGTATTTT	CAWNRNRDTDTQYF
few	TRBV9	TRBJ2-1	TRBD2	TGTGCCAGCAGCGTAGTGGGTAGCGGGAGCGATGAGCAGTTCTTC	CASSVVGSGSDEQFF
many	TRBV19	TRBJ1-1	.	TGTGCCAGCCCGCCATCAGGGTTCCCCTTGTCTGAAGCTTTCTTT	CASPPSGFPLSEAFF
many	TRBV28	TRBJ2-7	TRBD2	TGTGCCAGCAGAAGAAGATTAAGCGGGGGAAGCTCCTACGAGCAGTACTTC	CASRRRLSGGSSYEQYF
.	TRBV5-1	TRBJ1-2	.	TGCGCCAGCAGCCACGAGGGGATCTATGGCTACACCTTC	CASSHEGIYGYTF
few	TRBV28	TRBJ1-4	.	TGTGCCAGCAGTTTACATGGTAATGAAAAACTGTTTTTT	CASSLHGNEKLFF
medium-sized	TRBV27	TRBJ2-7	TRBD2	TGTGCCAGCAGTTACGACGGGACTAGATCCTACGAGCAGTACTTC	CASSYDGTRSYEQYF
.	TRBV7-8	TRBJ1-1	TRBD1	TGTGCCAGCAGCTTAGCCGGGACAGGGGAACCCACTGAAGCTTTCTTT	CASSLAGTGEPTEAFF